A single sample is the source of the 21 T cell receptor beta chains below, sequenced in a study of blood T cell repertoires in COVID-19. The method was immunoSEQ multiplex PCR; TCRdb's version includes in-frame clones alone and lacks a portion of them. The profile shows around 50,000 clones, over 80% of them singletons. Sample: peripheral blood. All receptors come from a human donor in a cohort sampled during active COVID-19.

This clone occurred a few times. The chain joins TRBV10-3 to TRBJ2-7; 9 nucleotides match TRBD1. This CDR3 region has 13 residues. Germline V gene lookup returns CDR1 ENHRY and CDR2 SYGVKD. With V trimmed by 11 bases and J by 5 bases, 10 bases remained unmatched. The CDR3 nucleotides are TGTGCCTCATCGGACAGGGGTGTCGACGAGCAGTACTTC. Amino acid sequence: CASSDRGVDEQYF.

The V gene is TRBV10-3, the J gene TRBJ2-7, with 8 positions matching TRBD1. Germline-derived CDR1 and CDR2 are ENHRY and SYGVKD. Unmatched junction bases numbered 0, after V lost 3 bases and J lost 2 bases. CDR3 length equals 13 residues. The CDR3 nucleotides read TGTGCCATCAGTGAACAGGGGGCCTACGAGCAGTACTTC. It is translated as CAISEQGAYEQYF.

The chain carries TRBV11-2 and TRBJ1-3; TRBD1 matches 7 bases. V was pared by 5 bases and J by 7 bases, with 5 bases of the junction left unmatched. Looked up from germline, CDR1 is SGHAT and CDR2 is FQNNGV. The CDR3 sequence is 13 residues long. CDR3 in amino acids: CASSLDRSNTIYF. The CDR3 coding sequence is TGTGCCAGCAGCCTGGACAGGTCCAACACCATATATTTT.

The chain combines TRBV28 with TRBJ2-7; 9 bases line up with TRBD1. The ends lost 2 bases at V and 2 bases at J; junction bases unmatched: 1. From germline, CDR1 is MDHEN and CDR2 SYDVKM. This CDR3 region has 14 residues. The CDR3 region is CASSLTGGAYEQYF. The CDR3 DNA is TGTGCCAGCAGTTTAACAGGGGGCGCCTACGAGCAGTACTTC.

This chain uses TRBV7-2 with TRBJ2-3; 8 nucleotides align to TRBD1. Germline V CDR1 and CDR2: SGHTA, FQGNSA. Germline trimming cut 0 bases from V and 6 bases from J; bases unmatched to any gene: 5. This CDR3 is 15 amino acids long. Here the CDR3 reads CASSLAKTGVDTQYF. The CDR3 DNA is TGTGCCAGCAGCTTAGCCAAGACAGGGGTGGATACGCAGTATTTT.

V is TRBV5-1 and J is TRBJ1-1, with 7 bases identical to TRBD1. Germline-derived CDR1 and CDR2 are SGHRS and YFSETQ. V shed 4 bases, J shed 4 bases, and the junction held 4 bases outside the gene matches. The CDR3 has 13 amino acids. The CDR3 region is CASSLGTVTEAFF. The CDR3 DNA reads TGCGCCAGCAGCCTCGGGACAGTCACTGAAGCTTTCTTT.

The rearrangement uses TRBV6-6 and TRBJ2-5; 10 bases fit TRBD2. The V segment lost 2 bases and the J segment 2 bases; nucleotides outside the gene matches: 2. In germline, CDR1 is MNHNY, CDR2 SVGAGI (reference sequence). The CDR3 is 15 residues long. The chain's CDR3 is CASSYVAGGQETQYF. CDR3 in DNA: TGTGCCAGCAGTTACGTAGCGGGGGGTCAAGAGACCCAGTACTTC.

In this sample, this clone turned up a few times. This chain joins TRBV12-3 or TRBV12-4 and TRBJ2-7, with unresolved D. V was cut by 3 bases and J by 2 bases, with 8 bases left in between. The CDR3 totals 13 residues. CDR3 in DNA: TGTGCCAGCAGTTTGGCCAACCCCTACGAGCAGTACTTC. Translation: CASSLANPYEQYF.

This rearrangement joins TRBV18 to TRBJ2-5; D possibly corresponds to TRBD2 (5 bases). Germline values: CDR1 KGHSH, CDR2 LQKENI. V was pared by 3 bases and J by 1 base, with 6 bases between. The CDR3 spans 13 residues. In nucleotides, the CDR3 is TGTGCCAGCTCACCGGGGAGCCAAGAGACCCAGTACTTC. It yields the protein CASSPGSQETQYF. The full variable domain, its missing parts supplied by reference TRBV18 and TRBJ2-5, is NAGVMQNPRHLVRRRGQEARLRCSPMKGHSHVYWYRQLPEEGLKFMVYLQKENIIDESGMPKERFSAEFPKEGPSILRIQQVVRGDSAAYFCASSPGSQETQYFGPGTRLLVL.

The J gene is TRBJ2-3, the V gene TRBV6-2 or TRBV6-3, with D tentatively TRBD1 (6 bases). CDR3 size: 15 residues. Germline V gives CDR1 MNHEY, CDR2 SVGEGT. Trimming pared 2 bases from V and 4 bases from J, leaving 13 bases between. Written as DNA, the CDR3 is TGTGCCAGCAGTTACGGGGGCTTCCCCCCAGATACGCAGTATTTT. Its translation: CASSYGGFPPDTQYF.

The chain is built from TRBV5-1 and TRBJ2-1, with TRBD1 matching over 8 bases. CDR1 SGHRS and CDR2 YFSETQ come from the germline V gene. The V and J ends lost 5 bases and 1 base, in that order; junction bases with no gene match: 5. This CDR3 spans 15 amino acids. CDR3 loop: CASRETGGSYNEQFF. In DNA, the CDR3 is TGCGCCAGCAGGGAAACAGGGGGTTCCTACAATGAGCAGTTCTTC.

V is TRBV18 and J is TRBJ1-1; D is unclear. The germline V and J ends were trimmed by 2 bases and 0 bases, with 10 bases remaining between them. CDR3 length: 15 residues. From germline, CDR1 is KGHSH and CDR2 LQKENI. CDR3 residues: CASSPTGRMNTEAFF. CDR3 DNA: TGTGCCAGCTCACCAACGGGTAGAATGAACACTGAAGCTTTCTTT.

This chain connects TRBV3-1 (or the pseudogene TRBV3-2) to TRBJ2-7; 7 bases are a match to TRBD1. CDR1 is LGHDT, CDR2 YNNKEL, per germline (reference sequence). V dropped 1 base and J dropped 6; count of bases not matched to a gene: 9. The length of the CDR3 is 15 residues. The CDR3 DNA sequence: TGTGCCAGCAGCCAAGGAACAGGGGATTGGAGCGAGCAGTACTTC. This translates into CASSQGTGDWSEQYF.

The chain has TRBV28 and TRBJ1-1; D gene unclear. Germline V gene data show CDR1 as MDHEN and CDR2 as SYDVKM. Trimming left V 2 bases short and J 6 bases short, with 13 bases between. The CDR3 length is 14 residues. The CDR3 protein is CASSLTGFWSEAFF. The CDR3 DNA follows: TGTGCCAGCAGTTTAACGGGGTTCTGGTCTGAAGCTTTCTTT.

The chain has TRBV6-2 or TRBV6-3 and TRBJ1-3, with unresolved D. In germline, CDR1 is MNHEY, CDR2 SVGEGT. This CDR3 has 15 residues. The ends were cut back, 2 bases at V and 0 bases at J, with 8 bases in the middle. The CDR3 DNA follows: TGTGCCAGCAGTTACACGGAGACCTCTGGAAACACCATATATTTT. This sequence encodes CASSYTETSGNTIYF.

The gene calls are TRBV4-1 and TRBJ2-2; maybe TRBD2 (6 bases). Trimming cost V 4 bases and J 2 bases, with 14 bases left between them. Germline V CDR1 and CDR2: MGHRA, YSYEKL. CDR3 length: 16 amino acids. The chain's CDR3 is CASSPSASANTGELFF. CDR3 nucleotide sequence: TGCGCCAGCAGCCCCTCTGCTAGCGCCAACACCGGGGAGCTGTTTTTT.

J is TRBJ1-1 and V is TRBV20-1; 7 nucleotides align to TRBD1. V was pared by 5 bases and J by 8 bases, with 2 bases of the junction left unmatched. Looked up from germline, CDR1 is DFQATT and CDR2 is SNEGSKA (reference sequence). The CDR3 has 10 residues. The CDR3 nucleotides read TGCAGTGCTCCGGACAGGGAAGCTTTCTTT. Translation: CSAPDREAFF.

The chain is built from TRBV3-1 (or the pseudogene TRBV3-2) and TRBJ2-5, with D possibly matching TRBD2 (5 bases). Trimming removed 4 bases from V and 5 bases from J, with 17 bases in between. CDR1 and CDR2 from the germline V gene are LGHDT and YNNKEL (reference sequence). The CDR3 has 15 residues. The CDR3 coding sequence is TGTGCCAGCAGCCCGGCGGTGGCGGGTCTGGAGACCCAGTACTTC. Its protein product is CASSPAVAGLETQYF.

This clone was observed a single time. The V gene is TRBV24-1, the J gene TRBJ1-2, with 9 bases that match TRBD1. This CDR3 contains 15 residues. The germline V gene has CDR1 KGHDR and CDR2 SFDVKD. V was pared by 3 bases and J by 4 bases, with 5 bases of the junction left unmatched. CDR3 coding DNA: TGTGCCACCAGTGATCAAGGGACAGGGAGCTATGGCTACACCTTC. Protein sequence: CATSDQGTGSYGYTF.

The chain joins TRBV29-1 to TRBJ1-2; D remains unclear. Germline V gene lookup returns CDR1 SQVTM and CDR2 ANQGSEA. V was cut by 4 bases and J by 6 bases, with 6 bases left in between. CDR3 size: 10 residues. This chain's CDR3 is CSVGTDGYTF. CDR3 nucleotide sequence: TGCAGCGTTGGAACGGATGGCTACACCTTC.

The J gene is TRBJ2-7, the V gene TRBV10-3, with D possibly being TRBD2 (5 bases). V lost 4 bases and J 2 bases, leaving 9 bases between the germline ends. The germline gives CDR1 ENHRY, CDR2 SYGVKD. The CDR3 sequence is 13 residues long. The DNA for the CDR3 is TGTGCCATCAGTGGGGAGATAACCTACGAGCAGTACTTC. Amino acid sequence: CAISGEITYEQYF.